This T cell receptor beta chain was sequenced during a study of cytotoxic CD8 clonotypes in ibrutinib-treated CLL. V dropped 0 bases and J dropped 3; count of bases not matched to a gene: 8. CDR3 length equals 16 residues. Germline-derived CDR1 and CDR2 are SGDLS and YYNGEE. The data were produced by immunoSEQ multiplex PCR, yet TCRdb's version contains in-frame clones alone and is incomplete. The sample includes roughly 300,000 clones, more than 70% of them seen just once. Sequencing used PBMCs, obtained at disease progression, from a patient treated with ibrutinib. The clonotype comes from a human donor with chronic lymphocytic leukemia. The rearrangement joins TRBV9 to TRBJ1-1; 7 positions agree with TRBD1. CDR3 in amino acids: CASSVGSGQSYTEAFF. The CDR3 DNA is TGTGCCAGCAGCGTAGGTTCGGGACAGAGCTACACTGAAGCTTTCTTT.